This record looks at one T cell receptor beta chain sequence and its context. Its specific antigen is unknown. Base quality data are lacking; no much larger clone is found one base away. This sample was included in a study of tumor-infiltrating lymphocytes in primary liver carcinoma (dated by TCRdb to 2015 to 2018). At the level of the whole study: The five patients, three men and two women aged 30 to 69 years, had hepatocellular carcinoma (four) or combined HCC and intrahepatic cholangiocarcinoma (one). Tumors of the five patients were stage T1-T3 N0M0 with maximum diameters of about 4.2 to 10 cm. A total of some 35 specimens from 5 patients underwent TCRbeta repertoire sequencing, comprising about 25 tumor regions, 5 adjacent noncancerous liver tissues and 5 peripheral blood samples. High reproducibility was observed for the technical replicate repertoires, with mean shared-clone rates near 0.89 and correlation coefficients above 0.95. The study combined TCRbeta repertoire sequencing, expression microarrays and whole-exome sequencing across five regions of each liver tumor, with adjacent normal tissue and blood. To link TCRbeta repertoire diversity with the local molecular phenotype, the 25 or so tumor region samples were profiled using Agilent mRNA microarrays. Samples yielded roughly 3.5 to 7.13 million productive TCRbeta reads; read depth did not differ significantly between tissue types.

Using a constant-region primer and ProtoScript II reverse transcriptase, TCRbeta-specific cDNA was reverse-transcribed from about 540 ng total RNA. The TCRbeta libraries were prepared through three rounds of nested multiplex PCR following a slightly modified ARM-PCR procedure. The first two PCR rounds used multiplex TRBV1-TRBV30 forward primers with a Cbeta reverse primer, each for 10 cycles. Sample barcodes and Illumina adapters were added in a final 25-cycle PCR using Deep VentR polymerase. Amplicons of 200-500 bp were gel-purified with a QIAquick gel extraction kit before sequencing. An Illumina HiSeq 2500 was used to sequence the TCRbeta amplicons with 250-bp paired-end reads. Concerning the study's data processing: To recover full CDR3 sequences, reads were quality-trimmed using Trimmomatic v0.33 and paired reads were then merged using FLASH v1.2.11. V, D and J germline segments were assigned to the rearranged TCRbeta sequences using MiGEC v1.2.1b. VDJtools v1.0.0 computed clonotype statistics and Shannon-Wiener diversity indices. To reduce sampling bias, subsequent analyses other than the diversity analysis used only the 250 most abundant clonotypes in each sample. TCRdb reran the public reads through fastp at Q25 and MiXCR, keeping productive beta chains. Rows are combined by CDR3 protein, so each entry shows the most common genes and DNA. The V and J calls were not made by the authors but by TCRdb's processing. The sample table contains 45,000 to 65,000 distinct CDR3 sequences; only one count was recorded for around 77% of them. The top ten clonotypes cover 24% of the sample.

Beyond this particular receptor, the publication reports: Since the samples were bulk and unsorted, there was no way to compare CD4+ and CD8+ T cell repertoires. The top 250 clones made up a significantly larger repertoire fraction in tumors than in blood (p = 0.039). Pairs of tumor regions showed greater repertoire overlap (mean around 35%) than tumor-adjacent pairs (roughly 17%) or tumor-blood pairs (approximately 15%), which is consistent with antigen-driven expansion. Only about 7-24% of top clones were found in all five regions of a tumor, suggesting spatial heterogeneity of tumor-infiltrating T cells. With just 4 or 5 patients in the study, the authors point out that the findings should be validated in a larger study. Only the TCR beta chain was sequenced, which likely underestimates true repertoire diversity because unpaired alpha chains were not captured.

Without any cell sorting, total RNA and DNA were co-extracted from about 20-30 mg of bulk tissue using the AllPrep DNA/RNA mini kit. Between November 2015 and early 2016, about 5 patients in China with histopathologically diagnosed primary liver carcinoma had their tumors surgically resected. At the time of sampling, the patients had chronic HBV infection and had not received any treatment. Each tumor was sampled at five spatially separated regions: the superior, inferior, left-lateral and right-lateral poles and the tumor centre. According to histology, viable tumor cells made up more than 85% of every tumor sample. Fresh tumor and adjacent tissue pieces were bisected, with one half stored in RNAlater at -80 degrees C and the other half sent for histology. Trimming removed 4 bases from V and 3 bases from J, leaving 16 bases between the germline ends. In the germline V gene, CDR1 corresponds to SQVTM and CDR2 to ANQGSEA. The CDR3 contains 15 residues, cysteine and phenylalanine counted. Just CDR3 DNA is preserved here, 45 bases in frame from base 1.

The receptor's source is a man aged 40-49 years with primary liver carcinoma and hepatitis B virus infection. The chain uses TRBV29-1 and TRBJ2-1; the D segment could be TRBD2, given 5 matching bases. The material sequenced was liver tumor tissue from sampling region 5. The cell subset or site label, as the study defines it: tumor region T5, tumor centre. CDR3 sequence: CSVGLTEGLYNEQFF. The DNA reads as follows: TGCAGCGTTGGACTAACGGAAGGGCTCTACAATGAGCAGTTCTTC.